The 5 T cell receptor beta chains below were found in one sample sequenced in a study of blood T cells in healthy people across ages. Primers used in a second PCR of roughly 6 to 11 cycles were a sample-barcoded 5' primer and a J-beta primer mix. TCRdb processed the 5' RACE reads anew with MiXCR; each CDR3 protein has one entry. The sample consists of approximately 800,000 distinct CDR3 sequences, over 45% of them appearing once. Specimen: blood. These receptors were taken from a man aged 30 to 39 in good health.

This chain uses TRBV7-2 with TRBJ1-2; 7 bases fit TRBD1. This CDR3 has 13 residues. V shed 8 bases and J 4 bases; nucleotides not matched to a gene: 7. Per germline, CDR1 SGHTA and CDR2 FQGNSA. In nucleotides, the CDR3 is TGTGCCAGCGGGCGGACAGGCGTCTATGGCTACACCTTC. Protein sequence: CASGRTGVYGYTF.

The V call is TRBV6-6, the J call TRBJ1-2; D ambiguous. Germline CDR1 and CDR2: MNHNY and SVGAGI (reference sequence). The CDR3 extends over 12 amino acids. The V gene lost 6 bases and the J gene lost 5 bases, with 10 bases spanning the gap. CDR3 sequence: CASSTGVYGYTF. As DNA, the CDR3 is TGTGCCAGCAGCACCGGAGTGTATGGCTACACCTTC.

The V and J genes are TRBV5-1 and TRBJ2-1, with D possibly being TRBD1 or TRBD2 (6 bases each). This CDR3 is 13 amino acids long. The ends were cut back, 2 bases at V and 9 bases at J, with 12 bases in the middle. From germline, CDR1 is SGHRS and CDR2 YFSETQ. CDR3 nucleotides: TGCGCCAGCAGCTTTTCAGGGGAGGCTGAGCAGTTCTTC. Its translation: CASSFSGEAEQFF.

This clonotype was seen once. The chain is built from TRBV20-1 and TRBJ2-1; TRBD1 might be the D (6 bases). Germline V gene lookup returns CDR1 DFQATT and CDR2 SNEGSKA (reference sequence). The CDR3 covers 15 residues. The V end lost 3 bases, the J end lost 5 bases, and 17 bases lay between the germline ends. The CDR3 protein is CSASYFRGVNNEQFF. The CDR3 DNA follows: TGCAGTGCTAGTTATTTCAGGGGAGTGAACAATGAGCAGTTCTTC.

A few counts support this clonotype. The V and J genes are TRBV28 and TRBJ2-3; a possible D gene is TRBD2 (5 bases). V was trimmed by 6 bases and J by 1 base, leaving 11 bases between them. Germline lookup yields CDR1 MDHEN and CDR2 SYDVKM. The CDR3 is 14 amino acids. The CDR3 DNA follows: TGTGCCAGCAGAGACCTGCGGGGCACAGATACGCAGTATTTT. Amino acids: CASRDLRGTDTQYF.